This TCR beta chain was documented in a study of OX40 agonist ivuxolimab in advanced cancers. Study-wide findings and caveats: Partial responders at 0.1-3.0 mg/kg had among the lowest clonal expansion.

Notes on this clone: Its antigen is undetermined.

Profiling relied on immunoSEQ multiplex PCR, and the TCRdb table lists in-frame clones only, not all of them. The table has around 72,000 clones, roughly 80% seen once; the top ten hold more than 4%. The CDR3 is made up of 13 amino acids. The ends lost 6 bases at V and 5 bases at J; junction bases unmatched: 5. Germline CDR1 is MNHEY and CDR2 is SVGAGI. This sequence joins TRBV6-5 and TRBJ1-1; 8 bases map to TRBD1. Here the sequenced sample was CD4+ or CD8+ T cells sorted from blood, taken in a trial of the OX40 agonist ivuxolimab. The TCR was taken from an adult with an advanced solid tumor such as melanoma, head and neck, liver or kidney cancer. The CDR3 DNA reads TGTGCCAGCAGGAGACAGGGGATAACTGAAGCTTTCTTT. Translation gives CASRRQGITEAFF.